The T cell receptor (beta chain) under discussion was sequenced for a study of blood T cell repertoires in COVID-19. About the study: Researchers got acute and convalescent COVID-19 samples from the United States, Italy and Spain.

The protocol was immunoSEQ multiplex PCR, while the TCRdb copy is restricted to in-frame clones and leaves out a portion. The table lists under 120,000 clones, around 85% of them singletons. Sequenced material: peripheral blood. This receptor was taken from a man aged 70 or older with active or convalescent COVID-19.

Here the CDR3 reads CASSLGIGRETQYF. The CDR3 nucleotides are TGCGCCAGCAGCTTGGGAATAGGGAGGGAGACCCAGTACTTC. The chain combines TRBV5-1 with TRBJ2-5, with D possibly TRBD2 on 6 matching bases. V dropped 0 bases and J dropped 5 bases, with 11 bases sitting between them. The CDR3 spans 14 residues. Germline CDR1 is SGHRS and CDR2 is YFSETQ. Full variable domain (outside the CDR3, taken from reference TRBV5-1 and TRBJ2-5): KAGVTQTPRYLIKTRGQQVTLSCSPISGHRSVSWYQQTPGQGLQFLFEYFSETQRNKGNFPGRFSGRQFSNSRSEMNVSTLELGDSALYLCASSLGIGRETQYFGPGTRLLVL.